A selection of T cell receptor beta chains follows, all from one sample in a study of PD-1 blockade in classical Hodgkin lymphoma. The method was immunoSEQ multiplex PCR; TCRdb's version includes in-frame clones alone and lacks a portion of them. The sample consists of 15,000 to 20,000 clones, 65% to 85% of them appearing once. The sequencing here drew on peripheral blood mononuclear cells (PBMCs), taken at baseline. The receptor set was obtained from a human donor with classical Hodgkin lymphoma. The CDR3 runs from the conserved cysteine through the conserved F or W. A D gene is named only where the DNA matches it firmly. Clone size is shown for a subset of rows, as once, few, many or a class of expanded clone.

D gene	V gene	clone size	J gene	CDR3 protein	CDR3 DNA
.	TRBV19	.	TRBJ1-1	CASSITAPTEAFF	TGTGCCAGTAGTATAACTGCCCCCACTGAAGCTTTCTTT
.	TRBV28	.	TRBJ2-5	CASSSQVETQYF	TGTGCCAGCAGTTCCCAAGTAGAGACCCAGTACTTC
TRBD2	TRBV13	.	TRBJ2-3	CASSSKLQGLAGASSTDTQYF	TGTGCCAGCAGCTCCAAACTTCAGGGACTAGCGGGGGCCTCTAGCACAGATACGCAGTATTTT
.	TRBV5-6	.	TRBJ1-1	CASSLGPGTEAFF	TGTGCCAGCAGCTTAGGGCCTGGGACTGAAGCTTTCTTT
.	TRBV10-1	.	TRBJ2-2	CASSSRETGELFF	TGCGCCAGCAGTTCCCGGGAGACCGGGGAGCTGTTTTTT
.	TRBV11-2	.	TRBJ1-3	CASSRGGRVPGNTIYF	TGTGCCAGCAGCCGAGGGGGACGTGTGCCAGGAAACACCATATATTTT
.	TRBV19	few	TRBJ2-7	CASSIGGREQYF	TGTGCCAGTAGTATTGGAGGGCGCGAGCAGTACTTC
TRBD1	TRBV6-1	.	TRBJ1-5	CASRPGQNQPQHF	TGTGCCAGCAGACCGGGACAGAATCAGCCCCAGCATTTT
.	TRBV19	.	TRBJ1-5	CASSISPRLGNQPQHF	TGTGCCAGTAGTATATCCCCACGTTTAGGCAATCAGCCCCAGCATTTT
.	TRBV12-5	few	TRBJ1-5	CARQPQHF	TGTGCACGCCAGCCCCAGCATTTT
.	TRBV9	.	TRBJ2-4	CASSHSTQVLHF	TGTGCCAGCAGCCATTCAACGCAGGTCTTGCACTTC
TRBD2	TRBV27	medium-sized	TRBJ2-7	CASSFAGGTYEQYF	TGTGCCAGCAGTTTTGCGGGGGGCACCTACGAGCAGTACTTC
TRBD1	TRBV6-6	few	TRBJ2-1	CASSPQGASYNEQFF	TGTGCCAGCAGCCCCCAGGGGGCCTCCTACAATGAGCAGTTCTTC
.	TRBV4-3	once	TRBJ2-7	CASSQGLEAGGEQYF	TGCGCCAGCAGCCAAGGTCTTGAAGCTGGCGGCGAGCAGTACTTC
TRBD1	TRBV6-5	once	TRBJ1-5	CASSPQGSLNQPQHF	TGTGCCAGCAGCCCACAGGGGTCCCTCAATCAGCCCCAGCATTTT
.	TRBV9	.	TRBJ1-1	CASSVGVGDITEAFF	TGTGCCAGCAGCGTAGGTGTTGGGGACATCACTGAAGCTTTCTTT
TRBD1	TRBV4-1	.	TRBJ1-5	CASSPGQGSNQPQHF	TGCGCCAGCAGCCCGGGACAGGGGAGCAATCAGCCCCAGCATTTT
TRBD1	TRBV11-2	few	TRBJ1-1	CASSLVGQVNTEAFF	TGTGCCAGCAGCTTAGTGGGACAGGTGAACACTGAAGCTTTCTTT
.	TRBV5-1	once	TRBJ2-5	CASSLMYGEETQYF	TGCGCCAGCAGCTTGATGTACGGGGAGGAGACCCAGTACTTC
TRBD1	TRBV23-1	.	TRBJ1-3	CASTSGQGPYSGNTIYF	TGCGCCAGCACCTCGGGACAGGGGCCTTACTCTGGAAACACCATATATTTT
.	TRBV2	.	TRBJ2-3	CASSEPFTDTQYF	TGTGCCAGCAGTGAACCATTCACAGATACGCAGTATTTT
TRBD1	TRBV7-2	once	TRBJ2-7	CASSPRTGEAEQYF	TGTGCCAGCAGCCCCCGGACAGGGGAGGCCGAGCAGTACTTC
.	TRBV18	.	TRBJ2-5	CASSLRREQETQYF	TGTGCCAGCTCCCTCAGGAGGGAACAAGAGACCCAGTACTTC
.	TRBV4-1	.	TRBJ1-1	CASSLDRSTEAFF	TGCGCCAGCAGCCTTGACAGGAGCACTGAAGCTTTCTTT
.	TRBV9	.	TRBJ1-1	CASSAGDTLNTEAFF	TGTGCCAGCAGCGCCGGGGACACCTTGAACACTGAAGCTTTCTTT
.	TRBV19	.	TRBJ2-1	CASSSRPPFNEQFF	TGTGCCAGTAGTTCGCGGCCGCCCTTCAATGAGCAGTTCTTC